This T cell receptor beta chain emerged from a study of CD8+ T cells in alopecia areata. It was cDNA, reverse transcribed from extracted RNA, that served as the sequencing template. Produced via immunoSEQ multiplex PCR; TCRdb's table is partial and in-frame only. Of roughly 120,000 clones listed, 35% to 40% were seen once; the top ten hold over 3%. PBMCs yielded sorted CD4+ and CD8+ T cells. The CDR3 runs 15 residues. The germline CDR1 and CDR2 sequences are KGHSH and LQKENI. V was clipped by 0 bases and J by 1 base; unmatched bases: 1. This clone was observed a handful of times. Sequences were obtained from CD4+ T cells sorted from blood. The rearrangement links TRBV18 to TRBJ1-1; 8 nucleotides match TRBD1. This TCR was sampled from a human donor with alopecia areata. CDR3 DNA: TGTGCCAGCTCACCACCAGACAGGGGGAACACTGAAGCTTTCTTT. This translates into CASSPPDRGNTEAFF.